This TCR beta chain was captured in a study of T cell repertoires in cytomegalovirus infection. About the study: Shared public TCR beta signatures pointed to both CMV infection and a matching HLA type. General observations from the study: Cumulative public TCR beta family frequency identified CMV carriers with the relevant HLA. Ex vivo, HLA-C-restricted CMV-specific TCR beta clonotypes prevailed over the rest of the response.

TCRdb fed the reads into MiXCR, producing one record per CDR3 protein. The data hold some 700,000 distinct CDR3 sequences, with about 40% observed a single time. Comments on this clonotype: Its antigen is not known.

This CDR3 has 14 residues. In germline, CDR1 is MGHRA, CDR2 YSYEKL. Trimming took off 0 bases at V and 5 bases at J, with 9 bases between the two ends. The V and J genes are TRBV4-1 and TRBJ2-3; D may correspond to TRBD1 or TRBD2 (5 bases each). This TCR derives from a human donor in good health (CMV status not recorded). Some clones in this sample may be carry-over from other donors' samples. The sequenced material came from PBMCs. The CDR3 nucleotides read TGCGCCAGCAGCCAAGACGGGGCAGGAGATACGCAGTATTTT. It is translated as CASSQDGAGDTQYF.